This T cell receptor beta chain was found in a study of blood T cells in healthy people across ages. Study-wide results and limits: Observed TCR beta diversity per million T cells went down as age went up. This fall followed a roughly linear course with age.

The V gene end was trimmed by 1 base and the J gene end by 11 bases; junction bases not matched to a gene: 8. Germline V gives CDR1 SGHVS, CDR2 FQNEAQ. The CDR3 contains 16 residues. With regard to this clonotype: Antigen specificity is unknown.

The second PCR ran roughly 6 to 11 cycles with a sample-barcoded 5' primer and J-beta primers. Each cDNA molecule carried a tag from a template-switch adaptor that contained 12 random nucleotides. TCRdb recomputed calls from the 5' RACE reads with MiXCR, one row per CDR3 protein. The sample records roughly 800,000 distinct CDR3 sequences, roughly 40% being singletons. The individuals who served as donors were healthy Caucasians living in Russia, aged roughly 6 to 100. The sample was blood. The J gene is TRBJ2-5, the V gene TRBV7-8; TRBD2 matches 15 bases. The clonotype originates from a man in his late teens or twenties in good health. DNA of the CDR3: TGTGCCAGCAGCTTAGGGACTAGCGGGGGGGCTAATGAGCAGTACTTC. Translated, it gives CASSLGTSGGANEQYF.